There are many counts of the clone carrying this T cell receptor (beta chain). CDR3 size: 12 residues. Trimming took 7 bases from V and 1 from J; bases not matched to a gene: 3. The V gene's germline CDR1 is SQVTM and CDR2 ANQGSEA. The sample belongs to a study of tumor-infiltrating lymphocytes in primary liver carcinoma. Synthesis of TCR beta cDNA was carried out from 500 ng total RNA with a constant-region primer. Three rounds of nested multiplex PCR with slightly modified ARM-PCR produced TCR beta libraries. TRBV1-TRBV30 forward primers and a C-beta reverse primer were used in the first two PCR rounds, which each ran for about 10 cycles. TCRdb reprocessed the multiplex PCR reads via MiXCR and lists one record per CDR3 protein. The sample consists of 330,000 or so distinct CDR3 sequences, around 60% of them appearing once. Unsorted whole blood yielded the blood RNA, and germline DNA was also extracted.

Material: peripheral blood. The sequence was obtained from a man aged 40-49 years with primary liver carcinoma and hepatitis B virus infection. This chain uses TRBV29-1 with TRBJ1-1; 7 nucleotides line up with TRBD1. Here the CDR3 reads CSAGTANTEAFF. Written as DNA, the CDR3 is TGCAGCGCAGGGACAGCGAACACTGAAGCTTTCTTT.